Reported below is one TCR beta chain. TCRdb keeps only in-frame clones here, not all; method: immunoSEQ multiplex PCR. The sample lists about 210,000 clones; 85% were seen once. This sample is drawn from a study of blood T cell repertoires in COVID-19. Study-wide context: The United States, Italy and Spain provided the acute and convalescent COVID-19 samples. The analysed material was cDNA or gDNA that came from T cells, B-cell-depleted T cells, or PBMCs.

CDR1 is LGHNA, CDR2 YSLEER, per germline. The V gene lost 5 bases and the J gene lost 1 base, with 8 bases spanning the gap. The CDR3 runs 13 residues. The sequenced material came from peripheral blood. The genes are TRBV4-3 and TRBJ1-1; maybe TRBD1 (5 bases). The source of this sequence is a woman in her 70s with COVID-19, enrolled during active disease. The DNA of the CDR3 is TGCGCCAGCAGCACGGGGGAGAACACTGAAGCTTTCTTT. It yields the protein CASSTGENTEAFF.